A single sample is the source of the 31 T cell receptor beta chains below, sequenced in a study of CD8+ T cells in alopecia areata. Extracted RNA was reverse transcribed, and the resulting cDNA served as sequencing template. Libraries were prepared by immunoSEQ multiplex PCR; TCRdb keeps only in-frame clonotypes and omits some of them. The sample yields 100,000 to 120,000 clones, 56% seen once. The sample's treatment: oral pan-JAK inhibitor, 5-10 mg twice daily. Sequencing used CD4+ T cells sorted from blood, obtained at week 24, from a patient treated with tofacitinib. These receptors all come from a human donor with alopecia areata.

The CDR3 nucleotides are TGTGCCAGCAGCCCCCGGACAGGGGTGAATTCACCCCTCCACTTT. This translates into CASSPRTGVNSPLHF. The genes are TRBV9 and TRBJ1-6; 9 bases are shared with TRBD1. The ends lost 4 bases at V and 7 bases at J; junction bases unmatched: 6. Germline CDR1 is SGDLS and CDR2 is YYNGEE. The CDR3 totals 15 residues.

This clone was detected once. This rearrangement joins TRBV6-5 to TRBJ2-7; D is unclear. The CDR3 is made up of 13 amino acids. Germline-derived CDR1 and CDR2 are MNHEY and SVGAGI. The V gene lost 2 bases and the J gene lost 6 bases, with 11 bases spanning the gap. CDR3 residues: CASSYRSGGEQYF. For the CDR3, the DNA is TGTGCCAGCAGTTACAGATCGGGCGGCGAGCAGTACTTC.

The chain uses TRBV30 and TRBJ2-3; the D gene is possibly TRBD2 (5 bases). CDR1 is GTSNPN and CDR2 is SVGIG in the germline V gene (reference sequence). CDR3 length: 14 amino acids. V was pared by 0 bases and J by 4 bases, with 11 bases between. The DNA of the CDR3 is TGTGCCTGGAGTGTACTAGTGGACGCAGATACGCAGTATTTT. Residues: CAWSVLVDADTQYF.

The rearrangement joins TRBV7-2 to TRBJ2-3; D gene unclear. The CDR3 has 13 amino acids. Trimming removed 7 bases from V and 9 bases from J, with 17 bases in between. Germline V gene data show CDR1 as SGHTA and CDR2 as FQGNSA. Written as DNA, the CDR3 is TGTGCCAGCAACCCTTCGGGTGGGCCCACGCAGTATTTT. Its translation: CASNPSGGPTQYF.

V usage is TRBV29-1 and J usage is TRBJ1-4; 7 nucleotides line up with TRBD1. The CDR3 is 13 residues long. Per germline, CDR1 SQVTM and CDR2 ANQGSEA. V dropped 6 bases and J dropped 5; count of bases not matched to a gene: 6. Here the CDR3 reads CSVTGAGNEKLFF. DNA of the CDR3: TGCAGCGTCACAGGGGCAGGGAATGAAAAACTGTTTTTT.

This clone has only a few counts. The rearrangement uses TRBV5-1 and TRBJ2-7, with 7 nucleotides matching TRBD1. The ends lost 4 bases at V and 2 bases at J; junction bases unmatched: 6. Per the germline V gene, CDR1 is SGHRS and CDR2 is YFSETQ. CDR3 length: 14 residues. In nucleotides, the CDR3 is TGCGCCAGCAGCGCATCGACAGGGACCTACGAGCAGTACTTC. Encoded protein: CASSASTGTYEQYF.

V gene TRBV21-1 combines with J gene TRBJ1-2; whether TRBD1, the table's D call, matches the DNA was not checked. TRBV21-1 is a pseudogene locus. The CDR3 has 14 residues. The chain's CDR3 is CASRTIGTGDGYTF. CDR3 nucleotide sequence: TGTGCCAGCAGGACTATCGGGACAGGGGATGGCTACACCTTC.

This clone turned up a few times. The chain links TRBV2 to TRBJ2-1; D is perhaps TRBD2 (5 bases). This CDR3 has 13 residues. V lost 5 bases to trimming and J lost 9 bases, with 14 bases between them. Germline V lookup: CDR1 SNHLY, CDR2 FYNNEI. CDR3 in DNA: TGTGCCAGCAGTCAGACACTTGGGAGTGAGCAGTTCTTC. It is translated as CASSQTLGSEQFF. The variable domain in full, with the rest retrieved from reference TRBV2 and TRBJ2-1, is EPEVTQTPSHQVTQMGQEVILRCVPISNHLYFYWYRQILGQKVEFLVSFYNNEISEKSEIFDDQFSVERPDGSNFTLKIRSTKLEDSAMYFCASSQTLGSEQFFGPGTRLTVL.

J is TRBJ2-3 and V is TRBV5-1, with D unclear. V was cut by 0 bases and J by 5 bases, with 10 bases left in between. Germline lookup yields CDR1 SGHRS and CDR2 YFSETQ. This CDR3 is built from 14 residues. For the CDR3, the DNA is TGCGCCAGCAGCTTGGACGGGTTGGGAGATACGCAGTATTTT. This codes for CASSLDGLGDTQYF.

There are a few counts of this clone. Written as DNA, the CDR3 is TGTGCCAGCAGTTACTCGGGGAGTGAAAAACTGTTTTTT. It codes for CASSYSGSEKLFF. J is TRBJ1-4 and V is TRBV6-5; D unclear. V was clipped by 0 bases and J by 7 bases, with 6 bases between them. The germline CDR1 and CDR2 sequences are MNHEY and SVGAGI. This CDR3 has 13 amino acids.

The chain employs TRBV19 and TRBJ2-7; the match to TRBD1 covers 9 bases. This CDR3 spans 14 amino acids. Per the germline V gene, CDR1 is LNHDA and CDR2 is SQIVND (reference sequence). V shed 3 bases, J shed 4 bases, and the junction held 4 bases outside the gene matches. The CDR3 coding sequence is TGTGCCAGTAGTATCGGGGACAGGGAATACGAGCAGTACTTC. Translation gives CASSIGDREYEQYF.

Concerning this clone itself: Other DNA sequences in the sample encode the same CDR3. The chain combines TRBV5-1 with TRBJ2-5; 7 positions agree with TRBD2. V lost 0 bases, J lost 4 bases, and 3 bases stayed unmatched. This CDR3 is 14 amino acids long. Germline V CDR1 and CDR2: SGHRS, YFSETQ. Written as DNA, the CDR3 is TGCGCCAGCAGCTTGGGGACTAGTGGAGAGACCCAGTACTTC. Amino acid sequence: CASSLGTSGETQYF.

There are a few counts of this clone. The gene calls are TRBV5-6 and TRBJ2-3, with TRBD2 identical over 7 bases. Trimming removed 4 bases from V and 4 bases from J; junction bases left unmatched: 9. CDR1 and CDR2 from the germline V gene are SGHDT and YYEEEE. The CDR3 totals 15 residues. CDR3 sequence (DNA): TGTGCCAGCAGCACTCTCGGACTAGGCCCAGATACGCAGTATTTT. Translating gives CASSTLGLGPDTQYF.

The V and J genes are TRBV4-2 and TRBJ1-5; 9 nucleotides line up with TRBD1. The CDR3 loop spans 15 amino acids. V was clipped by 3 bases and J by 7 bases; unmatched bases: 7. CDR1 and CDR2 (germline): LGHNA, YNFKEQ. The CDR3 loop is CASSQTDRGRQPQHF. CDR3 bases: TGTGCCAGCAGCCAGACAGACAGGGGGAGGCAGCCCCAGCATTTT.

This clone showed up just a few times. This rearrangement joins TRBV30 to TRBJ2-7, with no clear D. V dropped 0 bases and J dropped 9 bases, with 12 bases sitting between them. Germline V gives CDR1 GTSNPN, CDR2 SVGIG (reference sequence). This CDR3 spans 12 amino acids. For the CDR3, the DNA is TGTGCCTGGAGTGTAATCCCTGGCGGGCAGTACTTC. Translation: CAWSVIPGGQYF.

This chain links TRBV19 with TRBJ2-2; 13 nucleotides align to TRBD2. CDR3 length: 15 residues. V shed 6 bases and J 7 bases; nucleotides not matched to a gene: 5. Per germline, CDR1 LNHDA and CDR2 SQIVND (reference sequence). For the CDR3, the DNA is TGTGCCAGTAGCGAGACTAGCGGGGGGCTCGGGGAGCTGTTTTTT. Its protein product is CASSETSGGLGELFF. Full variable domain (outside the CDR3, taken from reference TRBV19 and TRBJ2-2): DGGITQSPKYLFRKEGQNVTLSCEQNLNHDAMYWYRQDPGQGLRLIYYSQIVNDFQKGDIAEGYSVSREKKESFPLTVTSAQKNPTAFYLCASSETSGGLGELFFGEGSRLTVL.

Only one count was recorded for this clone. This chain joins TRBV25-1 and TRBJ1-2; D perhaps matches TRBD1 (5 bases). The ends were cut back, 5 bases at V and 7 bases at J, with 11 bases in the middle. The CDR3 length is 12 residues. Germline CDR1 MGHDK, CDR2 SYGVNS. CDR3: CASSRGFGGYTF. Written as DNA, the CDR3 is TGTGCCAGCAGTAGGGGTTTCGGTGGCTACACCTTC.

In this sample, this clone turned up a few times. This chain links TRBV4-2 with TRBJ2-3; 9 nucleotides match TRBD2. Germline CDR1 reads LGHNA; CDR2 reads YNFKEQ. The CDR3 totals 16 residues. V shed 1 base and J 3 bases; nucleotides not matched to a gene: 5. Here the CDR3 reads CASSQGISGGTDTQYF. CDR3 nucleotide sequence: TGTGCCAGCAGCCAAGGAATTAGCGGGGGAACAGATACGCAGTATTTT.

The chain combines TRBV7-2 with TRBJ1-1; 7 bases fit TRBD1. V was pared by 5 bases and J by 1 base, with 4 bases of the junction left unmatched. The CDR3 is made up of 14 amino acids. Germline V gene sequence: CDR1 SGHTA, CDR2 FQGNSA. The DNA for the CDR3 is TGTGCCAGCAGCCTCGGGACAGCGAACACTGAAGCTTTCTTT. It encodes CASSLGTANTEAFF.

J is TRBJ2-1 and V is TRBV6-5, with D tentatively TRBD1 or TRBD2 (5 bases each). The CDR3 consists of 13 residues. Germline V gene sequence: CDR1 MNHEY, CDR2 SVGAGI. V shed 7 bases and J shed 0 bases, with 7 bases lying between them. Written as DNA, the CDR3 is TGTGCCAGCAATGGGGGCTCCTACAATGAGCAGTTCTTC. Its translation is CASNGGSYNEQFF.

In this sample, this clone turned up a few times. This sequence joins TRBV13 and TRBJ2-1; 9 bases agree with TRBD2. Germline V gives CDR1 PRHDT, CDR2 FYEKMQ (reference sequence). The CDR3 spans 16 residues. With V trimmed by 2 bases and J by 6 bases, 8 bases remained unmatched. The CDR3 nucleotides are TGTGCCAGCAGCTTACTCTGGCGGGGGGGCATCAATGAGCAGTTCTTC. It encodes CASSLLWRGGINEQFF.

This clone showed up just a few times. Written as DNA, the CDR3 is TGTGCCAGCAGCTTAGCTGCCGGGGGCGCATACGAGCAGTACTTC. It encodes CASSLAAGGAYEQYF. V is TRBV7-6 and J is TRBJ2-7, with D perhaps matching TRBD1 or TRBD2 (6 bases each). Germline CDR1 is SGHVS and CDR2 is FNYEAQ. Trimming stripped 0 bases from V and 4 bases from J, with 13 bases between. The length of the CDR3 is 15 residues.

V is TRBV5-1 and J is TRBJ1-1; TRBD1 matches at 8 bases. The germline V gene encodes CDR1 SGHRS and CDR2 YFSETQ. Trimming cost V 6 bases and J 2 bases; bases outside gene matches: 6. This CDR3 is built from 14 residues. CDR3 bases: TGCGCCAGCAAGGAGCAGGGGGCAAACACTGAAGCTTTCTTT. Translation gives CASKEQGANTEAFF. The full variable domain, in which reference TRBV5-1 and TRBJ1-1 provide the parts outside the CDR3, is KAGVTQTPRYLIKTRGQQVTLSCSPISGHRSVSWYQQTPGQGLQFLFEYFSETQRNKGNFPGRFSGRQFSNSRSEMNVSTLELGDSALYLCASKEQGANTEAFFGQGTRLTVV.

The chain recombines TRBV23-1 with TRBJ2-3, with TRBD1 identical over 7 bases. TRBV23-1 has ORF status, its function being uncertain. This CDR3 has 15 amino acids. J gave up 7 bases and V 7 bases, and 14 bases lay outside the gene matches. The chain's CDR3 is CASTSGSDRSNTQYF. For the CDR3, the DNA is TGCGCCAGCACGTCCGGCTCGGACAGGTCCAATACGCAGTATTTT.

The chain is built from TRBV11-2 and TRBJ2-5; D not certain. Germline CDR1 SGHAT, CDR2 FQNNGV. The CDR3 loop spans 13 amino acids. Trimming cost V 3 bases and J 2 bases, with 7 bases left between them. The CDR3 spells CASSLSKQETQYF. CDR3 DNA: TGTGCCAGCAGCTTGTCCAAACAAGAGACCCAGTACTTC.

There are a few counts of this clone. The chain links TRBV6-5 to TRBJ2-5; D is undetermined. Looked up from germline, CDR1 is MNHEY and CDR2 is SVGAGI. The germline V and J ends were trimmed by 0 bases and 5 bases, with 13 bases remaining between them. The length of the CDR3 is 15 residues. In DNA, the CDR3 is TGTGCCAGCAGTTACTCTGGCTCCCTGGGGGAGACCCAGTACTTC. It codes for CASSYSGSLGETQYF.

The V call is TRBV29-1, the J call TRBJ1-1; 8 bases agree with TRBD1. This CDR3 is built from 11 residues. V lost 6 bases to trimming and J lost 11 bases; unmatched junction nucleotides: 8. Looked up from germline, CDR1 is SQVTM and CDR2 is ANQGSEA. CDR3 in amino acids: CSVGRTGQAFF. DNA of the CDR3: TGCAGCGTCGGAAGGACAGGGCAGGCTTTCTTT.

The V gene is TRBV5-1, the J gene TRBJ2-4; perhaps TRBD2 as D (6 bases). The germline gives CDR1 SGHRS, CDR2 YFSETQ. V gave up 0 bases and J gave up 6 bases, with 13 bases separating them. The CDR3 totals 15 residues. The CDR3 reads CASSLVALGGNIQYF. The CDR3 region has the DNA TGCGCCAGCAGCTTGGTGGCCCTGGGAGGAAACATTCAGTACTTC.

This rearrangement joins TRBV7-9 to TRBJ2-7; 12 positions agree with TRBD2. This CDR3 has 15 amino acids. CDR1 SEHNR and CDR2 FQNEAQ come from the germline V gene (reference sequence). Trimming removed 5 bases from V and 5 bases from J; junction bases left unmatched: 7. CDR3 bases: TGTGCCAGCAGCACCGGACTAGCGGGGAACGACGAGCAGTACTTC. It specifies CASSTGLAGNDEQYF.

V and J are TRBV7-9 and TRBJ1-1; D remains unclear. This CDR3 spans 13 amino acids. Trimming took 5 bases from V and 3 from J, leaving 10 bases between them. Germline CDR1 is SEHNR and CDR2 is FQNEAQ (reference sequence). The CDR3: CASSLDGDTEAFF. CDR3 in DNA: TGTGCCAGCAGCCTCGACGGGGACACTGAAGCTTTCTTT. The entire variable domain, with the rest obtained from reference TRBV7-9 and TRBJ1-1, is as follows: DTGVSQNPRHKITKRGQNVTFRCDPISEHNRLYWYRQTLGQGPEFLTYFQNEAQLEKSRLLSDRFSAERPKGSFSTLEIQRTEQGDSAMYLCASSLDGDTEAFFGQGTRLTVV.

V usage is TRBV30 and J usage is TRBJ1-5, with 7 bases identical to TRBD1. CDR3 length equals 13 residues. The V segment lost 4 bases and the J segment 4 bases; nucleotides outside the gene matches: 4. Germline loops: CDR1 GTSNPN, CDR2 SVGIG (reference sequence). The chain's CDR3 is CAWTMTGNQPQHF. The CDR3 DNA reads as TGTGCCTGGACTATGACAGGGAATCAGCCCCAGCATTTT.